A single sample gave rise to the 19 T cell receptor beta chains below, sequenced in a study of blood T cell repertoires in COVID-19. The table came from immunoSEQ multiplex PCR; TCRdb's copy has only in-frame clones and leaves some out. The data show 300,000 to 350,000 clones, 87% seen once. The specimen sequenced was PBMCs or T cells enriched from blood (not recorded which). The receptors derive from a woman aged 18-29 years who had recovered from COVID-19.

The chain has TRBV28 and TRBJ1-4, with D uncertain. Germline-derived CDR1 and CDR2 are MDHEN and SYDVKM. The CDR3 consists of 14 residues. Trimming took 3 bases from V and 8 from J, leaving 13 bases between them. This chain's CDR3 is CASSLLQRVEKLFF. In DNA form, the CDR3 reads TGTGCCAGCAGTTTGCTTCAGAGGGTAGAAAAACTGTTTTTT.

The rearrangement uses TRBV24-1 and TRBJ2-1; no reliable D call. This CDR3 spans 14 amino acids. Looked up from germline, CDR1 is KGHDR and CDR2 is SFDVKD. Trimming shortened V by 1 base and J by 8 bases, and 11 bases separated the two germline ends. CDR3 in amino acids: CATSDFHGFDEQFF. The CDR3 DNA reads as TGTGCCACCAGTGATTTTCACGGGTTTGATGAGCAGTTCTTC.

This chain uses TRBV4-2 with TRBJ2-1; D uncertain. Germline values: CDR1 LGHNA, CDR2 YNFKEQ. V was shortened by 0 bases and J by 7 bases, with 13 bases between the two germline ends. The CDR3 contains 15 residues. CDR3 nucleotide sequence: TGTGCCAGCAGCCAAGACAGCGATTTGGAGAATGAGCAGTTCTTC. It codes for CASSQDSDLENEQFF.

The J gene is TRBJ1-5, the V gene TRBV5-1, with D perhaps matching TRBD1 (5 bases). This CDR3 has 16 residues. Germline lookup yields CDR1 SGHRS and CDR2 YFSETQ. V was cut by 4 bases and J by 1 base, with 15 bases left in between. CDR3 sequence reads: CASSPVGGMSNQPQHF. CDR3 bases: TGCGCCAGCAGCCCGGTCGGGGGGATGAGCAATCAGCCCCAGCATTTT.

The V gene is TRBV28, the J gene TRBJ1-3; D ambiguous. The CDR3 runs to 13 residues. Germline CDR1 and CDR2: MDHEN and SYDVKM. Trimming removed 4 bases from V and 0 bases from J, with 4 bases in between. CDR3 sequence: CASSYSSGNTIYF. In nucleotides, the CDR3 is TGTGCCAGCAGTTACAGCTCTGGAAACACCATATATTTT.

The chain combines TRBV11-1 with TRBJ2-1; TRBD2 matches 12 bases. The germline gives CDR1 SGHAT, CDR2 FQDESV (reference sequence). This CDR3 has 16 amino acids. J was trimmed by 5 bases and V by 5 bases; bases with no gene match: 7. CDR3: CASSQDLAGGHNEQFF. The CDR3 DNA reads as TGTGCCAGCAGCCAAGACCTAGCGGGAGGGCACAATGAGCAGTTCTTC.

The chain uses TRBV19 and TRBJ2-1; D not certain. V lost 4 bases and J lost 5, with 15 bases in between. Looked up from germline, CDR1 is LNHDA and CDR2 is SQIVND (reference sequence). The CDR3 covers 15 residues. In DNA form, the CDR3 reads TGTGCCAGTAGTAGGGCAAGACGTGTCAACAATGAGCAGTTCTTC. It codes for CASSRARRVNNEQFF.

This clone was found a few times. V is TRBV19 and J is TRBJ1-6; a possible D gene is TRBD1 (6 bases). V was trimmed by 10 bases and J by 7 bases, leaving 14 bases between them. The CDR3 runs to 13 residues. In germline, CDR1 is LNHDA, CDR2 SQIVND (reference sequence). The CDR3 coding sequence is TGTGCCACCCGGGACACGGTAAATTCACCCCTCCACTTT. It specifies CATRDTVNSPLHF.

The genes are TRBV19 and TRBJ2-1; possibly TRBD2 for D (6 bases). Trimming pared 3 bases from V and 6 bases from J, leaving 12 bases between. Germline V gives CDR1 LNHDA, CDR2 SQIVND (reference sequence). This CDR3 is built from 14 residues. CDR3 region: CASSIGVSGNEQFF. Written as DNA, the CDR3 is TGTGCCAGTAGTATCGGGGTTAGCGGCAATGAGCAGTTCTTC.

This chain joins TRBV2 and TRBJ2-1; 7 nucleotides match TRBD2. V was pared by 3 bases and J by 9 bases, with 2 bases of the junction left unmatched. This CDR3 is 12 amino acids long. Per the germline V gene, CDR1 is SNHLY and CDR2 is FYNNEI. CDR3 residues: CASSDGRGEQFF. Written as DNA, the CDR3 is TGTGCCAGCAGTGATGGGAGGGGTGAGCAGTTCTTC.

The genes are TRBV5-1 and TRBJ2-1; 8 positions agree with TRBD2. This CDR3 region has 17 residues. Per the germline V gene, CDR1 is SGHRS and CDR2 is YFSETQ. After removal of 0 bases from V and 3 bases from J, the junction contained 8 bases not matched to a gene. The CDR3 protein is CASSLGGTSGNYNEQFF. The CDR3 DNA reads as TGCGCCAGCAGCTTGGGGGGAACTAGCGGAAACTACAATGAGCAGTTCTTC. Combining the CDR3 with reference TRBV5-1 and TRBJ2-1 gives the whole variable domain KAGVTQTPRYLIKTRGQQVTLSCSPISGHRSVSWYQQTPGQGLQFLFEYFSETQRNKGNFPGRFSGRQFSNSRSEMNVSTLELGDSALYLCASSLGGTSGNYNEQFFGPGTRLTVL.

The gene calls are TRBV5-8 and TRBJ1-5, with 9 nucleotides matching TRBD1. Unmatched junction bases numbered 8, after V lost 1 base and J lost 0 bases. The CDR3 runs to 18 residues. Germline assignment: CDR1 SGHTS and CDR2 YDEGEE. CDR3 amino acids: CASSLWGQGEFSNQPQHF. CDR3 nucleotides: TGTGCCAGCAGCTTGTGGGGACAGGGTGAATTTAGCAATCAGCCCCAGCATTTT.

The DNA of the CDR3 is TGTGCCAGCAGTACAACCCGGGACAGTGGCTCACCCCTCCACTTT. It codes for CASSTTRDSGSPLHF. This chain uses TRBV27 with TRBJ1-6; 7 nucleotides agree with TRBD1. Germline V lookup: CDR1 MNHEY, CDR2 SMNVEV (reference sequence). V gave up 5 bases and J gave up 10 bases; unmatched junction bases: 11. This CDR3 has 15 residues.

Of note for this clone: This specimen includes other DNA sequences encoding the same CDR3. This rearrangement joins TRBV2 to TRBJ1-5, with D tentatively TRBD1 (6 bases). Trimming cost V 6 bases and J 1 base, with 7 bases left between them. There are 13 residues in the CDR3. Looked up from germline, CDR1 is SNHLY and CDR2 is FYNNEI. In nucleotides, the CDR3 is TGTGCCAGCAGAGGACAGAGCAATCAGCCCCAGCATTTT. Its protein product is CASRGQSNQPQHF. Full variable domain (remainder filled in from reference TRBV2 and TRBJ1-5): EPEVTQTPSHQVTQMGQEVILRCVPISNHLYFYWYRQILGQKVEFLVSFYNNEISEKSEIFDDQFSVERPDGSNFTLKIRSTKLEDSAMYFCASRGQSNQPQHFGDGTRLSIL.

This clone was picked up one time. V is TRBV7-9 and J is TRBJ1-4, with 7 bases that match TRBD1. After removal of 1 base from V and 8 bases from J, the junction contained 4 bases not matched to a gene. The germline gives CDR1 SEHNR, CDR2 FQNEAQ (reference sequence). The CDR3 length is 14 residues. In DNA form, the CDR3 reads TGTGCCAGCAGCTTAGTGAACAGGGGCGAAAAACTGTTTTTT. It translates to CASSLVNRGEKLFF.

This chain uses TRBV3-1 (or the pseudogene TRBV3-2) with TRBJ2-3, with 11 bases matching TRBD2. There are 17 residues in the CDR3. V was pared by 3 bases and J by 1 base, with 6 bases of the junction left unmatched. In germline, CDR1 is LGHDT, CDR2 YNNKEL (reference sequence). Written as DNA, the CDR3 is TGTGCCAGCAGCCATTTAGCGGGAGGGCCGGGCACAGATACGCAGTATTTT. It codes for CASSHLAGGPGTDTQYF.

The rearrangement joins TRBV6-5 to TRBJ2-1; 7 bases fit TRBD2. The V and J ends lost 2 bases and 4 bases, in that order; junction bases with no gene match: 5. This CDR3 comprises 15 residues. Looked up from germline, CDR1 is MNHEY and CDR2 is SVGAGI. The CDR3 protein is CASSYGDYPYNEQFF. CDR3 bases: TGTGCCAGCAGTTACGGGGACTACCCGTACAATGAGCAGTTCTTC.

This clone was recorded only once. V is TRBV25-1 and J is TRBJ2-7; 8 bases are a match to TRBD1. J gave up 12 bases and V 2 bases, and 12 bases lay outside the gene matches. Germline V gene sequence: CDR1 MGHDK, CDR2 SYGVNS. The CDR3 consists of 14 residues. The CDR3 nucleotides are TGTGCCAGCAGTGAACCGAACCAGGGGGCGCTCTTGTACTTC. Residues: CASSEPNQGALLYF.

The rearrangement uses TRBV23-1 and TRBJ1-2, with D perhaps matching TRBD1 (5 bases). TRBV23-1 counts as an open reading frame of uncertain function. Between the trimmed V and J ends, which lost 0 bases and 0 bases, there was a span of 17 bases. There are 18 residues in the CDR3. The CDR3 is CASSQSSWRGEANYGYTF. CDR3 sequence (DNA): TGCGCCAGCAGTCAATCATCTTGGAGGGGCGAGGCTAACTATGGCTACACCTTC.